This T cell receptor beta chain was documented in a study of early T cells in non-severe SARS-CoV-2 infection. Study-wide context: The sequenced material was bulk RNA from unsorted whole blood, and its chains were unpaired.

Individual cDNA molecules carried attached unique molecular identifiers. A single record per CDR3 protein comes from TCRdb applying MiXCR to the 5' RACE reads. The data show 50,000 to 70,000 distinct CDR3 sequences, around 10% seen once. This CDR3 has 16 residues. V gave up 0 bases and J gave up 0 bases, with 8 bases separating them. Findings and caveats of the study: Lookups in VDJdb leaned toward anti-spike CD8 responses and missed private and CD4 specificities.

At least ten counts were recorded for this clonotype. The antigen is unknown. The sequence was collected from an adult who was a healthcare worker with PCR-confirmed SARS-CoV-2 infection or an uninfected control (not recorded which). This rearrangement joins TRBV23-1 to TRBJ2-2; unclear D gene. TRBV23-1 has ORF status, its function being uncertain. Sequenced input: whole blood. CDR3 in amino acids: CASSQSLQTNTGELFF. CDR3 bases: TGCGCCAGCAGTCAATCGTTACAGACGAACACCGGGGAGCTGTTTTTT.